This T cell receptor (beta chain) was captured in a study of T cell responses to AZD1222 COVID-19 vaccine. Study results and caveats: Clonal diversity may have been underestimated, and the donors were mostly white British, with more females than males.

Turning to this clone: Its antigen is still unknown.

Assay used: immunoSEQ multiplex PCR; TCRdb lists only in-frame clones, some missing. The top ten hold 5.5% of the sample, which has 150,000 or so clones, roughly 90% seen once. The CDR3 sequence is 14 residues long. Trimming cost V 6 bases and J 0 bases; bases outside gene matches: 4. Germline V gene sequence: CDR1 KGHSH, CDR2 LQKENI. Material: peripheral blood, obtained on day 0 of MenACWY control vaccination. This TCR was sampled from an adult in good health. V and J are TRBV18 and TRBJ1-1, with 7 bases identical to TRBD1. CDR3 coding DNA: TGTGCCAGCTCCCGTGACAGGGTGAACACTGAAGCTTTCTTT. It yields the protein CASSRDRVNTEAFF. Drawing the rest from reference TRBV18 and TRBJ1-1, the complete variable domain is NAGVMQNPRHLVRRRGQEARLRCSPMKGHSHVYWYRQLPEEGLKFMVYLQKENIIDESGMPKERFSAEFPKEGPSILRIQQVVRGDSAAYFCASSRDRVNTEAFFGQGTRLTVV.